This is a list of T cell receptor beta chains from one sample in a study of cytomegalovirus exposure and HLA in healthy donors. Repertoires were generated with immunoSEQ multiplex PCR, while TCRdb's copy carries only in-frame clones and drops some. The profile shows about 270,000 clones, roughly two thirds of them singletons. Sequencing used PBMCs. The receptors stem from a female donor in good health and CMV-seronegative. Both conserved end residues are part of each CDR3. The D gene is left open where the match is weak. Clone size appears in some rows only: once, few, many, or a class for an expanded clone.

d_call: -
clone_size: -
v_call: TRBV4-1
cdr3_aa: CASSPKTGLFYEQYF

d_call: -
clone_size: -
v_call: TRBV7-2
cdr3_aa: CASSLYPGDNQPQHF

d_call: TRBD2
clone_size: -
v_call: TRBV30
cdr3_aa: CAWMGGSSYNEQFF

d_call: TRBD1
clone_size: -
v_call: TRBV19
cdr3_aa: CASSNPYRGNTEAFF

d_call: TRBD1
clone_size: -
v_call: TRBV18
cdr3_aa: CASSPLRTGGGYEQYF

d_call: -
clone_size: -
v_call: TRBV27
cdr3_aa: CASSLSRIETQYF

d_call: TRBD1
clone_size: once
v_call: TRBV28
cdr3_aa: CASSANRGAGELFF

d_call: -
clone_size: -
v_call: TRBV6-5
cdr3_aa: CASSYSIPGYEQYF

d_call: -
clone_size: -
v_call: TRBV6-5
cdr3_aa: CASSWGSPETIEAFF

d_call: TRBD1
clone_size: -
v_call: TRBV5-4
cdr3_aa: CASSPGTGNNQPQHF

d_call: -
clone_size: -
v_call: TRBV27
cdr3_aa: CASSLFVASGTQYF

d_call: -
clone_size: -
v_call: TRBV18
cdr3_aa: CASSPQGGNIGDEQFF

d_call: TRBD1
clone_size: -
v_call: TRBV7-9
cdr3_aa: CASSLKQGAGELFF

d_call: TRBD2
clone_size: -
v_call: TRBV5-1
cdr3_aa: CASSRGLAVDNEQFF

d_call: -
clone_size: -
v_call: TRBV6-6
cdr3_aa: CASSYQIETQYF

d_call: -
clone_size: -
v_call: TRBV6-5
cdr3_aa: CASMTGGTEAFF

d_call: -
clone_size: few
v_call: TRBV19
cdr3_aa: CASSQGGMVSYNEQFF

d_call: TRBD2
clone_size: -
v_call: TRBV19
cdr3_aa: CASSIGLAGRGTDTQYF

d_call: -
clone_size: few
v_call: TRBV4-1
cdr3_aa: CASSRTASYEQYF

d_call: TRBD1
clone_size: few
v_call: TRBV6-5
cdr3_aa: CASSETGTGDGYTF

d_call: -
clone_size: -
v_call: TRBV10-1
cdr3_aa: CASTEQIDQPQHF

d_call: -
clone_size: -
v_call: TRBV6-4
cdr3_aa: CASSPGLQDTQYF

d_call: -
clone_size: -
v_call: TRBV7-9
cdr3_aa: CASSLVSYGTQYNEQFF

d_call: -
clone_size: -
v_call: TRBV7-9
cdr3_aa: CSSSLETGYGYTF

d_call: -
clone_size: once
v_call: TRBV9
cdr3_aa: CASSPLGDGGRYEQYF